This T cell receptor (beta chain) originates from a study of blood T cell repertoires in COVID-19. Overall study: PBMCs, B-cell-depleted T cells, or T cells provided the cDNA or gDNA that made up the material.

Methods used by the authors: Amplifying reference gene primers gave estimates of nucleated cell counts. The table came from immunoSEQ multiplex PCR; TCRdb's copy has only in-frame clones and leaves some out. V, J and clone size reflect that table, while D and trimming were determined from the DNA. This sample yields some 250,000 clones, of which around 85% are seen a single time; 6% to 9.5% belongs to the top ten. The CDR3 is made up of 14 amino acids. The germline V gene has CDR1 KGHSH and CDR2 LQKENI. The V and J ends lost 3 bases and 4 bases, in that order; junction bases with no gene match: 1. The sequence was collected from a woman older than 75 with acute or convalescent COVID-19. The specimen sequenced was peripheral blood. The chain recombines TRBV18 with TRBJ2-3; TRBD1 agrees at 10 bases. The CDR3 is CASSPGQGADTQYF. As DNA, the CDR3 is TGTGCCAGCTCACCCGGACAGGGGGCAGATACGCAGTATTTT.